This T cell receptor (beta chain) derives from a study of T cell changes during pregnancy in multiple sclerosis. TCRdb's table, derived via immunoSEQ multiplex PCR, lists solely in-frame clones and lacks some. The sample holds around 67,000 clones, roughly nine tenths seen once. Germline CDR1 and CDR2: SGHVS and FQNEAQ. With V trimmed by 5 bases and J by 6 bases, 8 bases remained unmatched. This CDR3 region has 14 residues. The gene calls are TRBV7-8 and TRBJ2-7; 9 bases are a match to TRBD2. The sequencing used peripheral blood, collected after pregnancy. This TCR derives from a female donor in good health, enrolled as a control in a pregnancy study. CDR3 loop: CASSPPGLASEQYF. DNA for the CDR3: TGTGCCAGCAGCCCACCGGGACTAGCTTCCGAGCAGTACTTC. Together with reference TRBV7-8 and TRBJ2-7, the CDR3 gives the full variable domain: GAGVSQSPRYKVAKRGQDVALRCDPISGHVSLFWYQQALGQGPEFLTYFQNEAQLDKSGLPSDRFFAERPEGSVSTLKIQRTQQEDSAVYLCASSPPGLASEQYFGPGTRLTVT.